Following are 11 T cell receptor beta chains from one sample sequenced in a study of OX40 agonist ivuxolimab in advanced cancers. Libraries were prepared by immunoSEQ multiplex PCR; TCRdb keeps only in-frame clonotypes and omits some of them. Here the sample spans 91,000 or so clones, about nine tenths being singletons. Sample: CD4+ or CD8+ T cells sorted from blood, taken in a trial of the OX40 agonist ivuxolimab. Receptors were obtained from an adult with an advanced solid tumor such as melanoma, head and neck, liver or kidney cancer.

The chain links TRBV6-4 to TRBJ1-5; possible D gene TRBD1, 5 bases. The length of the CDR3 is 14 residues. Per the germline V gene, CDR1 is MRHNA and CDR2 is SNTAGT. The V gene lost 8 bases and the J gene lost 3 bases, with 14 bases spanning the gap. The CDR3 DNA is TGTGCCAGCCTTGGGGCAGGAGCCAATCAGCCCCAGCATTTT. Protein sequence: CASLGAGANQPQHF.

This chain uses TRBV7-9 with TRBJ2-5; unclear D gene. The germline V gene has CDR1 SEHNR and CDR2 FQNEAQ (reference sequence). The CDR3 sequence is 11 residues long. Trimming took 4 bases from V and 9 from J, leaving 9 bases between them. CDR3 sequence reads: CASSSLVAQYF. CDR3 nucleotides: TGTGCCAGCAGCTCTCTGGTGGCCCAGTACTTC.

The chain employs TRBV7-9 and TRBJ2-7; 7 nucleotides align to TRBD1. V lost 1 base, J lost 1 base, and 1 base stayed unmatched. CDR3 size: 14 residues. Germline CDR1 SEHNR, CDR2 FQNEAQ (reference sequence). This CDR3 is CASSLGDRSYEQYF. Here the CDR3 DNA reads TGTGCCAGCAGCTTAGGGGACAGATCCTACGAGCAGTACTTC. The full variable domain, in which reference TRBV7-9 and TRBJ2-7 provide the parts outside the CDR3, is DTGVSQNPRHKITKRGQNVTFRCDPISEHNRLYWYRQTLGQGPEFLTYFQNEAQLEKSRLLSDRFSAERPKGSFSTLEIQRTEQGDSAMYLCASSLGDRSYEQYFGPGTRLTVT.

This chain links TRBV7-2 with TRBJ2-7; 8 bases are shared with TRBD2. CDR3 length: 14 residues. Germline lookup yields CDR1 SGHTA and CDR2 FQGNSA. The ends lost 7 bases at V and 2 bases at J; junction bases unmatched: 7. The CDR3 loop is CASMVAGGPYEQYF. CDR3 coding DNA: TGTGCCAGCATGGTTGCGGGAGGTCCCTACGAGCAGTACTTC.

The chain has TRBV7-2 and TRBJ2-1, with 8 bases lining up with TRBD2. Trimming took 5 bases from V and 7 from J; bases not matched to a gene: 13. CDR1 is SGHTA and CDR2 is FQGNSA in the germline V gene. CDR3 length: 16 residues. CDR3 in DNA: TGTGCCAGCAGCGTCCCCGGGACTAGACGTGGGAATGAGCAGTTCTTC. Amino acid sequence: CASSVPGTRRGNEQFF.

The CDR3 is CASTGWYAGANVLTF. CDR3 coding DNA: TGTGCCAGCACCGGGTGGTATGCTGGGGCCAACGTCCTGACTTTC. The chain couples TRBV9 to TRBJ2-6, with D hard to call. V was trimmed by 6 bases and J by 2 bases, leaving 12 bases between them. Looked up from germline, CDR1 is SGDLS and CDR2 is YYNGEE. The CDR3 covers 15 residues.

The chain joins TRBV11-3 to TRBJ1-1, with TRBD1 matching over 8 bases. This CDR3 region has 15 residues. The V gene end was trimmed by 1 base and the J gene end by 1 base; junction bases not matched to a gene: 2. Germline V gene sequence: CDR1 SGHNT, CDR2 YENEEA. CDR3 protein: CASSLGGQENTEAFF. The CDR3 nucleotides read TGTGCCAGCAGCTTAGGGGGACAGGAGAACACTGAAGCTTTCTTT. The full variable domain, rest sourced from reference TRBV11-3 and TRBJ1-1, is EAGVVQSPRYKIIEKKQPVAFWCNPISGHNTLYWYLQNLGQGPELLIRYENEEAVDDSQLPKDRFSAERLKGVDSTLKIQPAELGDSAVYLCASSLGGQENTEAFFGQGTRLTVV.

The table lists this clone with a count of one. The V gene is TRBV19, the J gene TRBJ2-4; D may correspond to TRBD1 or TRBD2 (5 bases each). V lost 5 bases and J lost 2, with 28 bases in between. The germline V gene has CDR1 LNHDA and CDR2 SQIVND (reference sequence). The CDR3 length is 20 residues. CDR3 DNA: TGTGCCAGTAGTTTAGGGGATTTGGGGGTAGGGAACCAAACCAAAAACATTCAGTACTTC. It is translated as CASSLGDLGVGNQTKNIQYF. Looking up the rest from reference TRBV19 and TRBJ2-4 gives the full variable domain: DGGITQSPKYLFRKEGQNVTLSCEQNLNHDAMYWYRQDPGQGLRLIYYSQIVNDFQKGDIAEGYSVSREKKESFPLTVTSAQKNPTAFYLCASSLGDLGVGNQTKNIQYFGAGTRLSVL.

This chain uses TRBV15 with TRBJ2-5; TRBD2 matches at 12 bases. V lost 0 bases and J lost 4; bases outside the gene matches: 3. CDR1 LNHNV and CDR2 YYDKDF come from the germline V gene (reference sequence). The CDR3 covers 16 residues. In DNA form, the CDR3 reads TGTGCCACCAGCAGAGATCGGGGACTAGCGGGAGAGACCCAGTACTTC. Its translation is CATSRDRGLAGETQYF.

The chain uses TRBV11-1 and TRBJ2-1; D is ambiguous. The CDR3 spans 14 residues. V lost 7 bases and J lost 6, with 16 bases in between. CDR1 SGHAT and CDR2 FQDESV come from the germline V gene (reference sequence). This chain's CDR3 is CASTYGSGLNEQFF. The CDR3 nucleotides are TGTGCCAGCACGTACGGGTCAGGCCTCAATGAGCAGTTCTTC.

V gene TRBV18 combines with J gene TRBJ2-2, with 10 nucleotides matching TRBD1. CDR3 size: 15 residues. Unmatched junction bases numbered 0, after V lost 0 bases and J lost 5 bases. Looked up from germline, CDR1 is KGHSH and CDR2 is LQKENI. The DNA for the CDR3 is TGTGCCAGCTCACCACCGGGACAGGGGACCGGGGAGCTGTTTTTT. Amino acids: CASSPPGQGTGELFF. The whole variable domain, filled in from reference TRBV18 and TRBJ2-2, reads NAGVMQNPRHLVRRRGQEARLRCSPMKGHSHVYWYRQLPEEGLKFMVYLQKENIIDESGMPKERFSAEFPKEGPSILRIQQVVRGDSAAYFCASSPPGQGTGELFFGEGSRLTVL.